These T cell receptor beta chains were read from a single sample in a study of shared clonotypes between healthy human individuals. This table comes from immunoSEQ multiplex PCR, and its TCRdb copy is limited to in-frame clones, with some not included. The repertoire consists of some 95,000 clones, with roughly two thirds occurring once and the leading ten covering more than 40%. The source material was memory CD8+ T cells sorted from blood. Receptor source: a man aged 25 to 40 in good health. Each CDR3 is given with its conserved first and last residue. Fields, in order: D gene, CDR3 length, J gene, V gene, clone size, CDR3 protein, CDR3 DNA. D genes are given only for firm matches. Size tells how often a clone was seen (once, few, many) or the class of an expanded clone, and some rows leave it out.

-	14	TRBJ2-5	TRBV29-1	-	CSVPEGVRQETQYF	TGCAGCGTTCCGGAGGGGGTACGTCAAGAGACCCAGTACTTC
-	14	TRBJ1-5	TRBV5-6	many	CASSPSQSSQPQHF	TGTGCCAGCAGCCCATCGCAATCGAGTCAGCCCCAGCATTTT
TRBD1	15	TRBJ1-5	TRBV5-8	once	CASSLGQGGNLPQHF	TGTGCCAGCAGCTTGGGACAGGGGGGCAATCTGCCCCAGCATTTT
TRBD2	18	TRBJ2-5	TRBV25-1	-	CASSEYWVAGVDVETQYF	TGTGCCAGCAGTGAATATTGGGTAGCGGGAGTTGATGTGGAGACCCAGTACTTC
-	16	TRBJ2-2	TRBV9	-	CASSVRLAGNTGELFF	TGTGCCAGCAGCGTCCGACTGGCGGGAAACACCGGGGAGCTGTTTTTT
-	17	TRBJ2-6	TRBV2	-	CASRSLGRKSGANVLTF	TGTGCCAGTAGGTCACTTGGACGTAAGTCTGGGGCCAACGTCCTGACTTTC
-	14	TRBJ2-2	TRBV7-9	-	CASNEDRGTGELFF	TGTGCCAGCAACGAGGACCGGGGGACCGGGGAGCTGTTTTTT
TRBD2	16	TRBJ2-7	TRBV25-1	-	CASSAPPGLAAEKQYF	TGTGCCAGCAGTGCACCTCCGGGACTAGCGGCTGAAAAGCAGTACTTC
-	14	TRBJ2-1	TRBV7-2	-	CASSRGGGYNEQFF	TGTGCCAGCAGCAGGGGAGGGGGGTACAATGAGCAGTTCTTC
TRBD1	14	TRBJ2-7	TRBV30	few	CAWSTGTGSNEQYF	TGTGCCTGGAGTACCGGGACAGGGTCGAACGAGCAGTACTTC
-	16	TRBJ2-1	TRBV19	-	CASSIVGGSSYNEQFF	TGTGCCAGTAGTATAGTGGGCGGAAGCTCCTACAATGAGCAGTTCTTC
-	16	TRBJ1-2	TRBV28	once	CASSLSSLSGVNGYTF	TGTGCCAGCAGTTTATCATCTTTATCAGGGGTAAATGGCTACACCTTC
-	16	TRBJ1-3	TRBV4-2	-	CASSQGQALSGNTIYF	TGTGCCAGCAGCCAAGGACAGGCCCTCTCTGGAAACACCATATATTTT
TRBD1	15	TRBJ1-2	TRBV7-2	-	CASSLTGQGGYGYTF	TGTGCCAGCAGCTTAACGGGACAGGGGGGCTATGGCTACACCTTC
TRBD1	14	TRBJ2-3	TRBV28	-	CASSGTGITDTQYF	TGTGCCAGCAGTGGGACAGGGATCACAGATACGCAGTATTTT
-	15	TRBJ1-3	TRBV6-6	-	CASSYSDTTGNTIYF	TGTGCCAGCAGTTACTCCGACACGACGGGAAACACCATATATTTT
-	12	TRBJ1-4	TRBV13	-	CASSLGGEKLFF	TGTGCCAGCAGCTTAGGGGGGGAAAAACTGTTTTTT
TRBD1	15	TRBJ2-5	TRBV9	few	CASSVDGAGGETQYF	TGTGCCAGCAGCGTAGATGGGGCAGGGGGAGAGACCCAGTACTTC
-	15	TRBJ1-5	TRBV28	-	CASSSLTRGTQPQHF	TGTGCCAGCAGTTCCTTGACTAGGGGGACTCAGCCCCAGCATTTT
TRBD2	16	TRBJ2-3	TRBV5-6	-	CASSALTSASTDTQYF	TGTGCCAGCAGCGCCTTGACTAGCGCATCCACAGATACGCAGTATTTT
-	18	TRBJ2-5	TRBV29-1	few	CSVESQQSPSGYQETQYF	TGCAGCGTTGAATCCCAGCAATCCCCTTCGGGTTATCAAGAGACCCAGTACTTC
TRBD1	17	TRBJ2-5	TRBV5-1	-	CASSYNKIDREAETQYF	TGCGCCAGCAGCTACAACAAAATAGACAGGGAAGCGGAGACCCAGTACTTC
-	15	TRBJ1-2	TRBV7-9	few	CASSPVSDSLYGYTF	TGTGCCAGCAGCCCTGTTTCGGACAGTCTCTATGGCTACACCTTC
-	16	TRBJ2-7	TRBV11-2	-	CASSLRGGAGSYEQYF	TGTGCCAGCAGCTTACGGGGTGGGGCCGGCTCCTACGAGCAGTACTTC
-	14	TRBJ2-7	TRBV7-2	-	CASSGAGTSYEQYF	TGTGCCAGCAGCGGCGCCGGGACCTCCTACGAGCAGTACTTC
TRBD2	15	TRBJ2-1	TRBV7-9	-	CASAGAGGFYNEQFF	TGTGCCAGCGCCGGAGCGGGAGGGTTCTACAATGAGCAGTTCTTC
-	11	TRBJ2-7	TRBV6-5	-	CASSETYEQYF	TGTGCCAGCAGTGAAACCTACGAGCAGTACTTC
TRBD2	16	TRBJ2-1	TRBV28	-	CASLTYAGAPYNEQFF	TGTGCCAGCTTAACGTACGCGGGAGCGCCCTACAATGAGCAGTTCTTC
TRBD1	15	TRBJ2-1	TRBV6-5	-	CASSWGTGLHNEQFF	TGTGCCAGCAGTTGGGGGACAGGGCTCCACAATGAGCAGTTCTTC
-	11	TRBJ2-7	TRBV29-1	-	CSVDRGHEQYF	TGCAGCGTTGACCGGGGCCACGAGCAGTACTTC
-	12	TRBJ2-7	TRBV2	-	CASSEFIGEQYF	TGTGCCAGCAGTGAATTTATAGGCGAGCAGTACTTC
-	15	TRBJ1-1	TRBV5-1	-	CASSSAWGHNTEAFF	TGCGCCAGCAGTTCGGCCTGGGGGCATAACACTGAAGCTTTCTTT
TRBD2	16	TRBJ2-5	TRBV5-8	-	CASSLPSGRAHETQYF	TGTGCCAGCAGCTTACCTAGCGGGAGGGCCCATGAGACCCAGTACTTC
-	14	TRBJ1-2	TRBV7-9	-	CASSFNTFWEGYTF	TGTGCCAGCAGCTTTAACACGTTCTGGGAGGGCTACACCTTC